The 2 T cell receptor beta chains in this list originate from one sample, sequenced in a study of blood T cell repertoires in COVID-19. The assay was immunoSEQ multiplex PCR, and TCRdb's table has in-frame clones only and misses some. This table has about 15,000 clones, 70% to 90% appearing once. Sequences were obtained from peripheral blood. The receptors shown here come from a man between 65 and 79 years old in a cohort sampled during active COVID-19.

This chain joins TRBV4-1 and TRBJ1-2; D unresolved. The germline V gene has CDR1 MGHRA and CDR2 YSYEKL. CDR3 size: 15 residues. Trimming took 4 bases from V and 7 from J, leaving 19 bases between them. The chain's CDR3 is CASSPEEAPSGGYTF. CDR3 sequence (DNA): TGCGCCAGCAGCCCGGAGGAGGCACCGTCGGGTGGCTACACCTTC.

V is TRBV7-9 and J is TRBJ1-4; TRBD1 agrees at 10 bases. The CDR3 is 16 residues long. Germline loops: CDR1 SEHNR, CDR2 FQNEAQ (reference sequence). V shed 4 bases, J shed 4 bases, and the junction held 6 bases outside the gene matches. CDR3 in DNA: TGTGCCAGCAGCTCGGGACAGGGGAACGTTAATGAAAAACTGTTTTTT. The encoded protein is CASSSGQGNVNEKLFF.